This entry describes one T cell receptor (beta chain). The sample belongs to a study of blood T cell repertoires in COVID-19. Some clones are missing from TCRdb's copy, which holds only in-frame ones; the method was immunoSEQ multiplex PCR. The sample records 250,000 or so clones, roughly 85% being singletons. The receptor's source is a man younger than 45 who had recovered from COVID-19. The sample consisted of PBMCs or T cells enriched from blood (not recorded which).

CDR3 DNA: TGTGCCAGCAGCACGGGTAGGACAGGGGGCGAAGGAAACACCATATATTTT. This encodes CASSTGRTGGEGNTIYF. The chain employs TRBV21-1 and TRBJ1-3; the D call in the table, TRBD1, was not verified against the DNA. TRBV21-1 is described as a pseudogene. This CDR3 has 17 amino acids.